This entry is about one TCR beta chain. These data originate in a study of blood T cell repertoires in COVID-19. Turning to the study itself: Spain, Italy and the United States supplied samples that represented acute and convalescent COVID-19. PBMCs, B-cell-depleted T cells, or T cells provided the cDNA or gDNA that made up the material.

Trimming removed 0 bases from V and 0 bases from J, with 10 bases in between. This CDR3 has 16 amino acids. CDR1 and CDR2 (germline): SGDLS, YYNGEE. Seattle-derived patients entered the study during active infection and were followed longitudinally. Original handling: Amplification of reference gene primers was used by the study to estimate nucleated cell counts. TCRdb keeps only in-frame clones here, not all; method: immunoSEQ multiplex PCR. That table gives V, J and clone size, and the DNA gave D and trimming. Among 450,000 or so clones listed, 89% were seen once. The sequenced sample consisted of peripheral blood. The chain joins TRBV9 to TRBJ2-1; D unclear. The receptor was isolated from a man aged 18 to 35 with COVID-19, enrolled during active disease. CDR3 DNA: TGTGCCAGCAGCGTAGGAGACTCCAGCTCCTACAATGAGCAGTTCTTC. Translated: CASSVGDSSSYNEQFF.